This T cell receptor (beta chain) was recovered during a study of blood T cell repertoires in COVID-19. Study at large: COVID-19 samples, acute and convalescent, were from the United States, Italy and Spain. PBMCs, B-cell-depleted T cells, or T cells provided the cDNA or gDNA that made up the material.

CDR1 and CDR2 from the germline V gene are SGHTA and FQGNSA. V was clipped by 3 bases and J by 6 bases, with 11 bases between them. The length of the CDR3 is 13 residues. Original methodology: Estimation of nucleated cell counts relied on the amplification of reference gene primers. Clones were read by immunoSEQ multiplex PCR, and TCRdb kept only the in-frame ones, dropping some. V and J calls and clone size are as listed in that table; D and trimming were resolved from the DNA. The sample lists 150,000 to 200,000 clones; around 80% were seen once. Sequenced input: peripheral blood. This chain links TRBV7-2 with TRBJ1-1, with unresolved D. The sequence derives from a man in his 70s with active or convalescent COVID-19. In DNA form, the CDR3 reads TGTGCCAGCAGCTTTCGCAGGTCCGCTGAAGCTTTCTTT. This codes for CASSFRRSAEAFF.